What follows are 24 T cell receptor beta chains derived from one specimen sequenced in a study of T cell clonotyping in hematopoietic cell transplantation. Some clones are missing from TCRdb's copy, which holds only in-frame ones; the method was immunoSEQ multiplex PCR. The data contain over 10,000 clones, approximately 83% of them singletons. The material was PBMCs, obtained 100 days after allogeneic stem cell transplant. These receptors all stem from a female patient between 40 and 55 years old who had an allogeneic stem cell transplant from a related donor, so T cells may come from the graft donor. Some clones in this sample may be carry-over from other donors' samples.

The chain joins TRBV19 to TRBJ2-7, with D perhaps matching TRBD1 (5 bases). CDR3 length: 17 residues. Trimming took 3 bases from V and 6 from J, leaving 24 bases between them. CDR1 is LNHDA and CDR2 is SQIVND in the germline V gene (reference sequence). CDR3 nucleotide sequence: TGTGCCAGTAGTATGCCCCCGACAGTAGGTGTTTTAGGCGAGCAGTACTTC. Protein sequence: CASSMPPTVGVLGEQYF.

This sequence joins TRBV27 and TRBJ2-7, with 7 nucleotides matching TRBD1. In germline, CDR1 is MNHEY, CDR2 SMNVEV (reference sequence). The CDR3 contains 12 residues. V trimming: 8 bases; J trimming: 3 bases; junction bases outside the gene matches: 4. CDR3 sequence (DNA): TGTGCCAGCCGGGACAGCTACTACGAGCAGTACTTC. As protein: CASRDSYYEQYF.

This chain joins TRBV5-6 and TRBJ2-7; 7 bases fit TRBD1. The V segment lost 4 bases and the J segment 0 bases; nucleotides outside the gene matches: 4. This CDR3 has 14 amino acids. In germline, CDR1 is SGHDT, CDR2 YYEEEE. The CDR3 spells CASSKGGASYEQYF. The CDR3 nucleotides are TGTGCCAGCAGCAAAGGGGGCGCCTCCTACGAGCAGTACTTC.

V usage is TRBV6-5 and J usage is TRBJ2-6; possible D gene TRBD1, 7 bases. The J call may be in error: the DNA end matches TRBJ2-7 better. Germline values: CDR1 MNHEY, CDR2 SVGAGI. The CDR3 contains 15 residues. The CDR3 bases are TGTGCCAGCAGTTACGAGGCAGGGGGGTCCTACGAGCAGTACTTC. This translates into CASSYEAGGSYEQYF.

This clone appeared a few times. The chain carries TRBV9 and TRBJ1-1, with D possibly matching TRBD1 (5 bases). This CDR3 contains 15 residues. Germline CDR1 reads SGDLS; CDR2 reads YYNGEE. V was cut by 5 bases and J by 0 bases, with 14 bases left in between. The CDR3 bases are TGTGCCAGCAGTGCAGACAGCAAAATGAACACTGAAGCTTTCTTT. This translates into CASSADSKMNTEAFF.

The V call is TRBV25-1, the J call TRBJ2-1, with 12 bases identical to TRBD1. The CDR3 totals 15 residues. With V trimmed by 5 bases and J by 8 bases, 7 bases remained unmatched. Per the germline V gene, CDR1 is MGHDK and CDR2 is SYGVNS. The CDR3 DNA reads as TGTGCCAGCAGTCACCGGGACAGGGGGCAATATGAGCAGTTCTTC. Protein product: CASSHRDRGQYEQFF.

This chain uses TRBV7-3 with TRBJ2-1; D is perhaps TRBD1 (6 bases). The CDR3 totals 15 residues. V lost 5 bases, J lost 7 bases, and 18 bases lay in between. Germline assignment: CDR1 SGHTA and CDR2 FQGTGA. CDR3 DNA: TGTGCCAGCAGCCCACAGGGACCCCGCGGGAATGAGCAGTTCTTC. It codes for CASSPQGPRGNEQFF.

The chain couples TRBV30 to TRBJ2-7, with TRBD2 as a possible D gene (5 bases). The V gene's germline CDR1 is GTSNPN and CDR2 SVGIG (reference sequence). Trimming took 0 bases from V and 4 from J, leaving 16 bases between them. There are 15 residues in the CDR3. CDR3 DNA sequence: TGTGCCTGGAGTGTAAGCCCCGAGGGCCGGTACGAGCAGTACTTC. This codes for CAWSVSPEGRYEQYF. The full variable domain, with the rest looked up from reference TRBV30 and TRBJ2-7, is SQTIHQWPATLVQPVGSPLSLECTVEGTSNPNLYWYRQAAGRGLQLLFYSVGIGQISSEVPQNLSASRPQDRQFILSSKKLLLSDSGFYLCAWSVSPEGRYEQYFGPGTRLTVT.

This chain links TRBV30 with TRBJ1-2; no firm D call. Germline lookup yields CDR1 GTSNPN and CDR2 SVGIG (reference sequence). The CDR3 length is 11 residues. Trimming removed 0 bases at V and 7 bases at J, with 6 bases between. The CDR3 loop is CAWSVLTGYTF. DNA of the CDR3: TGTGCCTGGAGTGTACTAACTGGCTACACCTTC.

V gene TRBV6-5 combines with J gene TRBJ2-7; D is possibly TRBD2 (6 bases). The germline V and J ends were trimmed by 6 bases and 2 bases, with 14 bases remaining between them. The CDR3 loop spans 14 amino acids. CDR1 and CDR2 (germline): MNHEY, SVGAGI. CDR3 in amino acids: CASSLGLLPYEQYF. The CDR3 DNA reads TGTGCCAGCAGCCTGGGACTCCTCCCCTACGAGCAGTACTTC.

The CDR3 reads CAWSSMSGTEAFF. CDR3 bases: TGTGCCTGGAGCTCCATGAGTGGCACTGAAGCTTTCTTT. The chain couples TRBV30 to TRBJ1-1; no clear D gene. This CDR3 has 13 amino acids. Germline V gives CDR1 GTSNPN, CDR2 SVGIG (reference sequence). Trimming pared 3 bases from V and 4 bases from J, leaving 12 bases between.

The sample holds a few counts of this clone. This sequence joins TRBV19 and TRBJ1-2; the D is unclear. CDR1 is LNHDA and CDR2 is SQIVND in the germline V gene (reference sequence). The V gene lost 9 bases and the J gene lost 6 bases, with 14 bases spanning the gap. The CDR3 has 12 residues. The CDR3 spells CASLYAPDGYTF. CDR3 in DNA: TGTGCCAGCCTTTATGCCCCCGATGGCTACACCTTC.

The V call is TRBV30, the J call TRBJ2-7; 7 bases map to TRBD1. CDR1 is GTSNPN and CDR2 is SVGIG in the germline V gene (reference sequence). The CDR3 length is 14 residues. V lost 0 bases to trimming and J lost 5 bases; unmatched junction nucleotides: 7. This CDR3 is CAWSVGRTGDEQYF. CDR3 nucleotides: TGTGCCTGGAGTGTGGGTCGAACAGGGGACGAGCAGTACTTC.

This clone was detected only a few times. The rearrangement uses TRBV7-2 and TRBJ1-4; D ambiguous. Germline V CDR1 and CDR2: SGHTA, FQGNSA. The CDR3 is made up of 15 amino acids. Trimming removed 6 bases from V and 5 bases from J, with 16 bases in between. In DNA form, the CDR3 reads TGTGCCAGCAGTGGAAGGGAGGGCCTAAATGAAAAACTGTTTTTT. Amino acid sequence: CASSGREGLNEKLFF.

This chain connects TRBV20-1 to TRBJ1-1; D gene ambiguous. The CDR3 consists of 11 residues. Germline values: CDR1 DFQATT, CDR2 SNEGSKA (reference sequence). The V end was cut by 7 bases, the J end by 0 bases, with 6 bases between. CDR3 DNA: TGCAGTGGTGTTATGAACACTGAAGCTTTCTTT. Protein: CSGVMNTEAFF.

CDR3 loop: CASSLVGRGFVSYEQYF. The CDR3 region has the DNA TGTGCCAGCAGCTTAGTCGGCAGGGGGTTCGTCTCCTACGAGCAGTACTTC. The rearrangement links TRBV7-2 to TRBJ2-7; TRBD1 matches 7 bases. The CDR3 covers 17 residues. Germline V gives CDR1 SGHTA, CDR2 FQGNSA. Trimming cost V 1 base and J 0 bases; bases outside gene matches: 9.

The rearrangement uses TRBV30 and TRBJ2-7; no clear D. CDR1 and CDR2 (germline): GTSNPN, SVGIG (reference sequence). The CDR3 covers 14 residues. V gave up 0 bases and J gave up 0 bases, with 9 bases separating them. The CDR3 DNA reads as TGTGCCTGGAGTGTAGGGATTAGCTCCTACGAGCAGTACTTC. This sequence encodes CAWSVGISSYEQYF.

The chain links TRBV6-6 to TRBJ2-6; D remains unclear. Germline CDR1 MNHNY, CDR2 SVGAGI (reference sequence). Trimming cost V 10 bases and J 2 bases, with 9 bases left between them. The CDR3 runs 13 residues. Here the CDR3 DNA reads TGTGCCACCCAAGGCACTGGGGCCAACGTCCTGACTTTC. Its protein is CATQGTGANVLTF.

The V call is TRBV2, the J call TRBJ2-7; D remains unclear. Germline values: CDR1 SNHLY, CDR2 FYNNEI. This CDR3 is 10 amino acids long. V was trimmed by 4 bases and J by 6 bases, leaving 4 bases between them. The CDR3 DNA sequence: TGTGCCAGCAGTGCTCTCGAGCAGTACTTC. This sequence encodes CASSALEQYF.

V and J are TRBV5-1 and TRBJ1-4; 7 nucleotides line up with TRBD1. CDR1 SGHRS and CDR2 YFSETQ come from the germline V gene. The CDR3 contains 15 residues. V lost 1 base to trimming and J lost 8 bases; unmatched junction nucleotides: 8. CDR3 nucleotide sequence: TGCGCCAGCAGCTTGCAGGGGGTTTTTGGAGAAAAACTGTTTTTT. Protein: CASSLQGVFGEKLFF.

The chain combines TRBV30 with TRBJ2-1, with TRBD2 matching 9 bases. With V trimmed by 5 bases and J by 2 bases, 1 base remained unmatched. This CDR3 spans 13 amino acids. Per the germline V gene, CDR1 is GTSNPN and CDR2 is SVGIG (reference sequence). CDR3 region: CAWGLATYNEQFF. As DNA, the CDR3 is TGTGCCTGGGGACTAGCGACCTACAATGAGCAGTTCTTC.

This chain connects TRBV5-1 to TRBJ2-7, with D hard to call. V lost 4 bases and J lost 0, with 17 bases in between. This CDR3 contains 16 residues. CDR1 SGHRS and CDR2 YFSETQ come from the germline V gene. The CDR3 sequence: CASSRMSFASSYEQYF. The CDR3 nucleotides read TGCGCCAGCAGCCGGATGTCTTTTGCCAGCTCCTACGAGCAGTACTTC.

This rearrangement joins TRBV6-5 to TRBJ1-2; the D gene is possibly TRBD1 (5 bases). Germline V gene data show CDR1 as MNHEY and CDR2 as SVGAGI. The ends were cut back, 5 bases at V and 8 bases at J, with 15 bases in the middle. The CDR3 consists of 13 residues. The CDR3 protein is CASSPGGGGGYTF. In DNA, the CDR3 is TGTGCCAGCAGTCCCGGTGGGGGAGGGGGCTACACCTTC.

The chain has TRBV4-2 and TRBJ2-1; D ambiguous. CDR3 length: 14 residues. Trimming shortened V by 1 base and J by 4 bases, and 8 bases separated the two germline ends. The germline V gene encodes CDR1 LGHNA and CDR2 YNFKEQ. DNA for the CDR3: TGTGCCAGCAGCCAAGTGGGCGGATACAATGAGCAGTTCTTC. Residues: CASSQVGGYNEQFF.